This T cell receptor (beta chain) was recorded in a study of shared clonotypes between healthy human individuals. Study information: The study used three CD4 naive, three CD4 memory, two CD8 naive and one CD8 memory plate per donor.

Whole-study results and caveats: Investigators collected only blood, and repertoires in tissues likely differ. Generation probabilities were higher for clonotypes shared across all four sorted-subset donors than for unshared ones.

The V and J ends lost 3 bases and 3 bases, in that order; junction bases with no gene match: 4. Germline V gene data show CDR1 as MDHEN and CDR2 as SYDVKM. The CDR3 has 14 amino acids. Clones were sequenced by immunoSEQ multiplex PCR, and TCRdb holds only the in-frame ones, with some missing. The data show 90,000 to 120,000 clones, more than 65% seen once. Worth noting for this clone: What it recognizes is unknown.

The sequence was obtained from a woman in her 30s in good health. The source material was memory CD8+ T cells sorted from blood. Subset: CD45RO+ cells pooled with CCR7-negative TemRA cells. The chain carries TRBV28 and TRBJ1-1, with TRBD1 matching over 7 bases. CDR3 sequence reads: CASSFHDRDTEAFF. The CDR3 coding sequence is TGTGCCAGCAGTTTCCATGACAGGGACACTGAAGCTTTCTTT.